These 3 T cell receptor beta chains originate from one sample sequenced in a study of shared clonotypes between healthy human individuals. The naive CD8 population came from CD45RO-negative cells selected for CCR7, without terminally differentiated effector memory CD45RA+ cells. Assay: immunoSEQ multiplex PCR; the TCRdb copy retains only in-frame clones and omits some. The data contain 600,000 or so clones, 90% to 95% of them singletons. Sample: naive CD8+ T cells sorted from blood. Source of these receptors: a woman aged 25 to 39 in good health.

In DNA form, the CDR3 reads TGTGCCAGCAACCTTGACAGGGTCCACGAGCAGTACTTC. Encoded protein: CASNLDRVHEQYF. The chain recombines TRBV5-5 with TRBJ2-7; TRBD1 matches 7 bases. V was clipped by 6 bases and J by 5 bases; unmatched bases: 8. CDR1 is SGHKS and CDR2 is YYEKEE in the germline V gene (reference sequence). This CDR3 region has 13 residues.

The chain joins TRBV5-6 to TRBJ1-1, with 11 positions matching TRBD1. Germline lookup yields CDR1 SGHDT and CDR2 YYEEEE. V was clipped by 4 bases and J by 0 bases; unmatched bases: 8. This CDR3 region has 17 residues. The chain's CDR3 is CASSPKDRGRLNTEAFF. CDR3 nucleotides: TGTGCCAGCAGCCCCAAGGACAGGGGGCGGTTGAACACTGAAGCTTTCTTT.

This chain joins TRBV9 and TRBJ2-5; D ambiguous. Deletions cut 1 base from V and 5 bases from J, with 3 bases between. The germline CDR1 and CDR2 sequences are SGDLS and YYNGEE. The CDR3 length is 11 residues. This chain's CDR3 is CASSVTETQYF. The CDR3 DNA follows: TGTGCCAGCAGCGTAACGGAGACCCAGTACTTC.